What follows are 30 T cell receptor beta chains derived from one specimen sequenced in a study of immune heterogeneity within non-small cell lung tumors. For each sample, template was 600 ng of bulk tumor genomic DNA. From each primary tumor, several far-apart biopsies were obtained during surgery. With untreated, newly diagnosed non-small cell lung cancer, the patients went on to undergo curative surgery. Using 32 V and 13 J primers, multiplex PCR amplified TCR beta CDR3. Each CDR3 protein gets one entry after TCRdb re-called the multiplex PCR reads with MiXCR. The sample consists of around 4,200 distinct CDR3 sequences, about 25% of them appearing once. The sample comprised lung tumor tissue. All receptors derive from a man aged 50 to 59 with non-small cell lung cancer.

In its sample, this clonotype is medium-sized. The chain links TRBV12-3 or TRBV12-4 to TRBJ2-1, with D tentatively TRBD2 (6 bases). This CDR3 comprises 15 residues. V was trimmed by 5 bases and J by 5 bases, leaving 16 bases between them. CDR3 in DNA: TGTGCCAGCAGTCCCCTGGGTGGGGGGAACAATGAGCAGTTCTTC. Translated, it gives CASSPLGGGNNEQFF.

In this sample, this clonotype is medium-sized. The V and J genes are TRBV3-1 and TRBJ2-3; D is perhaps TRBD1 (6 bases). Germline-derived CDR1 and CDR2 are LGHDT and YNNKEL (reference sequence). The CDR3 consists of 16 residues. V was clipped by 8 bases and J by 0 bases, with 18 bases between them. The CDR3 DNA is TGTGCCAGCTCCCCAAGGGACACCTCTAGCACAGATACGCAGTATTTT. Amino acid sequence: CASSPRDTSSTDTQYF.

This clonotype was detected ten times or more. The chain is built from TRBV5-1 and TRBJ1-4; D might be TRBD1 (6 bases). The CDR3 covers 17 residues. Per the germline V gene, CDR1 is SGHRS and CDR2 is YFSETQ. V dropped 0 bases and J dropped 10 bases, with 22 bases sitting between them. The CDR3 sequence is CASSLETSGGSTGKLFF. The DNA for the CDR3 is TGCGCCAGCAGCTTGGAGACGTCTGGGGGCTCAACGGGAAAACTGTTTTTT.

The CDR3 loop is CASTPAVLGVTDTQYF. CDR3 sequence (DNA): TGTGCCAGCACCCCAGCGGTGCTAGGGGTCACGGATACGCAGTATTTT. The chain is built from TRBV6-2 or TRBV6-3 and TRBJ2-3; TRBD1 or TRBD2 may be the D gene (5 bases each). Trimming took off 7 bases at V and 6 bases at J, with 23 bases between the two ends. The CDR3 spans 16 residues. Germline-derived CDR1 and CDR2 are MNHEY and SVGEGT.

This clonotype is labeled as medium-sized (0.01 to 0.1%). This chain links TRBV13 with TRBJ1-1, with D maybe TRBD1 (6 bases). The germline CDR1 and CDR2 sequences are PRHDT and FYEKMQ (reference sequence). The CDR3 runs 15 residues. Trimming left V 2 bases short and J 1 base short, with 11 bases between. The CDR3: CASSLTGRGNTEAFF. The CDR3 coding sequence is TGTGCCAGCAGCTTAACGGGCAGGGGGAACACTGAAGCTTTCTTT.

This clonotype is labeled as medium-sized. V and J are TRBV14 and TRBJ1-4, with unresolved D. V was shortened by 4 bases and J by 8 bases, with 17 bases between the two germline ends. CDR1 and CDR2 from the germline V gene are SGHDN and FVKESK. The CDR3 runs to 15 residues. In nucleotides, the CDR3 is TGTGCCAGCAGCCCAACGACGGGATGGAACGAAAAACTGTTTTTT. Residues: CASSPTTGWNEKLFF.

This clonotype counts as medium-sized. The chain has TRBV5-1 and TRBJ1-6; 8 nucleotides match TRBD1. Germline lookup yields CDR1 SGHRS and CDR2 YFSETQ. CDR3 length: 13 residues. V gave up 4 bases and J gave up 9 bases; unmatched junction bases: 3. The CDR3 bases are TGCGCCAGCAGCGCCGGACAGGGTTCACCCCTCCACTTT. Encoded protein: CASSAGQGSPLHF.

To note about this clonotype: A much larger clone sits a single nucleotide away, making a read error possible. The chain combines TRBV14 with TRBJ2-2, with D possibly being TRBD1 or TRBD2 (5 bases each). The CDR3 is made up of 14 amino acids. Germline values: CDR1 SGHDN, CDR2 FVKESK. Here the CDR3 DNA reads TGTGCCAGCAGCCAGGGACGATACACCAGGGAGCTGTTTTTT. Amino acid sequence: CASSQGRYTRELFF.

Details on this clonotype: At one end the junction does not follow the germline gene, possibly because of a read error. The rearrangement links TRBV11-3 to TRBJ2-2; D assignment may be TRBD1 or TRBD2 (6 bases each). This CDR3 region has 13 residues. Germline lookup yields CDR1 SGHNT and CDR2 YENEEA. CDR3 in DNA: TGTGCCGGCTGGGGGGCCGGTACCGAGGAGCTGTTTTTT. As protein: CAGWGAGTEELFF. The variable domain in full, with the rest retrieved from reference TRBV11-3 and TRBJ2-2, is EAGVVQSPRYKIIEKKQPVAFWCNPISGHNTLYWYLQNLGQGPELLIRYENEEAVDDSQLPKDRFSAERLKGVDSTLKIQPAELGDSAVYLCAGWGAGTEELFFGEGSRLTVL.

By proportion, this clonotype is medium-sized. This sequence joins TRBV5-1 and TRBJ2-4; D may be TRBD1 (6 bases). CDR1 SGHRS and CDR2 YFSETQ come from the germline V gene. The CDR3 covers 13 residues. Trimming pared 4 bases from V and 9 bases from J, leaving 14 bases between. CDR3 DNA sequence: TGCGCCAGCAGCGGAACAGGGATGAGCATTCAGTACTTC. It translates to CASSGTGMSIQYF.

Sample share makes this clonotype medium-sized. The chain combines TRBV6-1 with TRBJ2-1; 11 bases are shared with TRBD2. Germline loops: CDR1 MNHNS, CDR2 SASEGT. The V segment lost 3 bases and the J segment 7 bases; nucleotides outside the gene matches: 5. The CDR3 length is 15 residues. The CDR3 region has the DNA TGTGCCAGCAGTGAGGGGGCTAGCGGGGGGAATGAGCAGTTCTTC. It encodes CASSEGASGGNEQFF.

By share, this clonotype ranks as medium-sized (0.01 to 0.1%). The J gene is TRBJ2-5, the V gene TRBV20-1; D possibly uses TRBD1 or TRBD2 (6 bases each). Deletions cut 3 bases from V and 1 base from J, with 15 bases between. The CDR3 is made up of 15 amino acids. CDR1 is DFQATT, CDR2 SNEGSKA, per germline (reference sequence). CDR3 nucleotides: TGCAGTGCTAGGGAGGGGGGTAGGGGCCAAGAGACCCAGTACTTC. This sequence encodes CSAREGGRGQETQYF.

On this clonotype: The junction does not match germline at one end; this may be a read error. This rearrangement joins TRBV20-1 to TRBJ2-7; D possibly matches TRBD1 or TRBD2 (5 bases each). This CDR3 contains 14 residues. Germline V gene sequence: CDR1 DFQATT, CDR2 SNEGSKA (reference sequence). CDR3 amino acids: CSAPLPSGAYEHYF. CDR3 nucleotides: TGCAGTGCTCCCCTCCCTTCCGGGGCCTACGAGCACTACTTC.

This clonotype has at least ten counts. A much more abundant neighbour one base away suggests this may be a read error. Because it lacks the conserved phenylalanine or tryptophan at the end, this CDR3 is likely a read error. The genes are TRBV20-1 and TRBJ1-2, with D hard to call. Germline V lookup: CDR1 DFQATT, CDR2 SNEGSKA (reference sequence). Trimming stripped 3 bases from V and 6 bases from J, with 14 bases between. The CDR3 runs to 13 residues. DNA of the CDR3: TGCAGTGCTAGGGAGGACGTCTTGGATGGCTACACCTCC. Protein product: CSAREDVLDGYTS.

Judged by abundance, this clonotype is medium-sized. This chain connects TRBV11-3 to TRBJ2-3; D tentatively reads TRBD1 or TRBD2 (6 bases each). Per the germline V gene, CDR1 is SGHNT and CDR2 is YENEEA. The CDR3 runs 13 residues. With 5 bases removed from V and 9 bases from J, the gap between germline ends came to 15 bases. The CDR3 here is CASSEEGGRTQYF. CDR3 in DNA: TGTGCCAGCAGCGAAGAGGGGGGACGAACGCAGTATTTT.

This clonotype was observed many times. The chain couples TRBV10-3 to TRBJ1-1; unclear D gene. The ends were cut back, 2 bases at V and 2 bases at J, with 9 bases in the middle. The CDR3 totals 14 residues. From germline, CDR1 is ENHRY and CDR2 SYGVKD. CDR3 in DNA: TGTGCCATCAGTGAGCCGGTGGACAACACTGAAGCTTTCTTT. Translated: CAISEPVDNTEAFF.

Relative to its sample, this clonotype is medium-sized. The rearrangement uses TRBV19 and TRBJ1-5; D call uncertain. Germline V gene sequence: CDR1 LNHDA, CDR2 SQIVND (reference sequence). This CDR3 contains 14 residues. V lost 2 bases and J lost 4, with 9 bases in between. CDR3 nucleotides: TGTGCCAGTAGTATACGGGGAGGGAATCAGCCCCAGCATTTT. Protein: CASSIRGGNQPQHF.

This clonotype was observed many times. V is TRBV4-1 and J is TRBJ1-6, with a possible D match to TRBD1 (5 bases). The V end was cut by 4 bases, the J end by 12 bases, with 10 bases between. The CDR3 totals 12 residues. CDR1 MGHRA and CDR2 YSYEKL come from the germline V gene. The CDR3 DNA is TGCGCCAGCAGCCTGACAGCCGGACCCCTCCACTTT. It yields the protein CASSLTAGPLHF.

On this clonotype itself: Compared with germline, one end of the junction differs, possibly owing to a read error. J is TRBJ1-5 and V is TRBV7-7, with a tentative D call TRBD1 (6 bases). This CDR3 has 13 residues. Germline V lookup: CDR1 SSHAT, CDR2 FNYEAQ (reference sequence). The CDR3 protein is CGSSLGHKISQHF. The CDR3, as DNA: TGTGGCAGCAGCTTGGGACACAAGATCAGCCAGCATTTT.

Relative to its sample, this clonotype is medium-sized. The V and J genes are TRBV20-1 and TRBJ1-2, with 7 bases identical to TRBD1. The germline V gene encodes CDR1 DFQATT and CDR2 SNEGSKA (reference sequence). V trimming: 0 bases; J trimming: 4 bases; junction bases outside the gene matches: 8. The CDR3 consists of 15 residues. In DNA form, the CDR3 reads TGCAGTGCTAGAGATGAAGGGGGCGAAGGCTATGGCTACACCTTC. It translates to CSARDEGGEGYGYTF.

This clonotype was seen at least ten times. The chain links TRBV5-1 to TRBJ2-1, with TRBD2 matching 8 bases. Germline V gene lookup returns CDR1 SGHRS and CDR2 YFSETQ. The V and J ends lost 1 base and 7 bases, in that order; junction bases with no gene match: 10. The CDR3 consists of 16 residues. CDR3 bases: TGCGCCAGCAGCTTGTCCGGGACTAGGTCTCGGAATGAGCAGTTCTTC. This gives the protein CASSLSGTRSRNEQFF.

The table lists this clonotype with many counts. V is TRBV27 and J is TRBJ1-5, with D hard to call. The CDR3 is 13 amino acids. The germline V gene encodes CDR1 MNHEY and CDR2 SMNVEV (reference sequence). V was trimmed by 3 bases and J by 9 bases, leaving 12 bases between them. The DNA of the CDR3 is TGTGCCAGCAGTTTCAACTTTTATCGGCCCCAGCATTTT. This sequence encodes CASSFNFYRPQHF.

This chain uses TRBV7-6 with TRBJ2-5, with a possible D match to TRBD1 (5 bases). Trimming pared 1 base from V and 9 bases from J, leaving 18 bases between. This CDR3 spans 15 amino acids. Per the germline V gene, CDR1 is SGHVS and CDR2 is FNYEAQ. The CDR3: CASSLVRAGPVAQYF. Here the CDR3 DNA reads TGTGCCAGCAGCTTAGTACGGGCAGGGCCGGTGGCCCAGTACTTC.

This clonotype is large within its sample. The gene calls are TRBV28 and TRBJ2-2; D is uncertain. The germline V gene encodes CDR1 MDHEN and CDR2 SYDVKM. Trimming shortened V by 3 bases and J by 8 bases, and 10 bases separated the two germline ends. The CDR3 is made up of 13 amino acids. CDR3 in DNA: TGTGCCAGCAGTTTGGGCGTTGCTGGGGAGCTGTTTTTT. Translating gives CASSLGVAGELFF.

This clonotype occurred many times. This rearrangement joins TRBV5-1 to TRBJ2-5, with D tentatively TRBD1 (5 bases). This CDR3 has 13 residues. Germline-derived CDR1 and CDR2 are SGHRS and YFSETQ. V dropped 6 bases and J dropped 3 bases, with 12 bases sitting between them. CDR3 sequence (DNA): TGCGCCAGCATAGGCAGGGCGGAAGAGACCCAGTACTTC. Translation gives CASIGRAEETQYF.

By its share, this clonotype is medium-sized. The chain is built from TRBV12-3 or TRBV12-4 and TRBJ2-7; weak D call: TRBD1 (6 bases). The CDR3 is made up of 15 amino acids. The V end lost 3 bases, the J end lost 7 bases, and 19 bases lay between the germline ends. The CDR3 reads CASSFTTGYQGEQYF. The CDR3 DNA reads as TGTGCCAGCAGTTTCACCACAGGGTATCAGGGTGAGCAGTACTTC.

By sample fraction, this clonotype is medium-sized. The rearrangement uses TRBV10-3 and TRBJ1-5, with D possibly matching TRBD1 (6 bases). V was clipped by 0 bases and J by 7 bases, with 10 bases between them. The CDR3 consists of 14 residues. Germline V gene data show CDR1 as ENHRY and CDR2 as SYGVKD. CDR3 sequence: CAISESGAMQPQHF. CDR3 nucleotide sequence: TGTGCCATCAGTGAGTCGGGGGCCATGCAGCCCCAGCATTTT.

This clonotype is medium-sized (0.01 to 0.1%) within its sample. The J gene is TRBJ2-7, the V gene TRBV6-1, with 10 bases fitting TRBD1. The CDR3 contains 16 residues. CDR1 MNHNS and CDR2 SASEGT come from the germline V gene. The trim removed 8 bases at V and 4 bases at J, leaving 14 bases unmatched. CDR3 nucleotide sequence: TGTGCCAGCCGGATAGGTGACAGGGGGCTTTTTTACGAGCAGTACTTC. This sequence encodes CASRIGDRGLFYEQYF.

Concerning this clonotype itself: A much larger clone sits a single nucleotide away, making a read error possible. The chain employs TRBV6-1 and TRBJ2-7; a possible D gene is TRBD2 (5 bases). V lost 11 bases, J lost 6 bases, and 20 bases lay in between. CDR1 is MNHNS, CDR2 SASEGT, per germline. CDR3 length equals 13 residues. Written as DNA, the CDR3 is TGTGCCGGCCGTGACTCACAACTAGGCGAGCAGTACTTC. As protein: CAGRDSQLGEQYF.

By sample share, this clonotype is medium-sized. The rearrangement uses TRBV10-3 and TRBJ1-1; 8 positions agree with TRBD1. CDR3 length equals 14 residues. Germline assignment: CDR1 ENHRY and CDR2 SYGVKD. The V and J ends lost 4 bases and 1 base, in that order; junction bases with no gene match: 2. As DNA, the CDR3 is TGTGCCATCAGTGTACAGGGGGGGAACACTGAAGCTTTCTTT. Its protein product is CAISVQGGNTEAFF.